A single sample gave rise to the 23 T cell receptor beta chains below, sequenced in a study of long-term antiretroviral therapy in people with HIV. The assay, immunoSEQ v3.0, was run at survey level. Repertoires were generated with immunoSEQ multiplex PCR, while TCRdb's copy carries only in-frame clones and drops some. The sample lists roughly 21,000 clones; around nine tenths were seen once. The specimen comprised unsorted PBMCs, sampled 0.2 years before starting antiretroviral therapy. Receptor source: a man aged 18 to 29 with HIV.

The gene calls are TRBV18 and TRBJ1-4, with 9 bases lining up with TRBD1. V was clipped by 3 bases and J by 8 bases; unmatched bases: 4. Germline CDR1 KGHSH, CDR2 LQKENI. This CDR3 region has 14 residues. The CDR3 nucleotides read TGTGCCAGCTCACCGGACAGGGGTGGAGAAAAACTGTTTTTT. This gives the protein CASSPDRGGEKLFF.

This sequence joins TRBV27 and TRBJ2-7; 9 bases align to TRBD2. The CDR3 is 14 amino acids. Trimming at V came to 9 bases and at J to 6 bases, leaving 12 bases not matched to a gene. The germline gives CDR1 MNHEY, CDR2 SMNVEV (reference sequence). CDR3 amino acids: CASIGIAGAGEQYF. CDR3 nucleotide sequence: TGTGCCAGTATTGGGATAGCGGGAGCAGGCGAGCAGTACTTC.

CDR3 in amino acids: CASSFSGRENIQYF. CDR3 coding DNA: TGTGCCAGCAGTTTTTCGGGGCGGGAAAACATTCAGTACTTC. This chain connects TRBV11-2 to TRBJ2-4; D possibly matches TRBD1 or TRBD2 (5 bases each). This CDR3 is 14 amino acids long. Trimming took 6 bases from V and 5 from J, leaving 14 bases between them. Looked up from germline, CDR1 is SGHAT and CDR2 is FQNNGV.

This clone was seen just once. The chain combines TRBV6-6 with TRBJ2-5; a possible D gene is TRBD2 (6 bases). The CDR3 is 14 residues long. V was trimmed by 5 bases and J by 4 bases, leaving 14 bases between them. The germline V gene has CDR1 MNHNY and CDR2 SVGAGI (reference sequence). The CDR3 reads CASSTYPGLETQYF. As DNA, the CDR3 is TGTGCCAGCAGTACTTACCCGGGACTAGAGACCCAGTACTTC.

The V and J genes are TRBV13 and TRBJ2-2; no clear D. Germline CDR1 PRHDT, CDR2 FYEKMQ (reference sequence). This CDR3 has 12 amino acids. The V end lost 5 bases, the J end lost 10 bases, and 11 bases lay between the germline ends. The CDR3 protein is CASSVQTPELFF. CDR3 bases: TGTGCCAGCAGCGTTCAGACGCCGGAGCTGTTTTTT.

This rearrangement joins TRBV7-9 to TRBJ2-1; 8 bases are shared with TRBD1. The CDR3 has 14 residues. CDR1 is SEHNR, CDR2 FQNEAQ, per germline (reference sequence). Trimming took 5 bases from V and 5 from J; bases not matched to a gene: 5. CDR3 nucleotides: TGTGCCAGCAGCCGGACAGGGATGCACAATGAGCAGTTCTTC. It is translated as CASSRTGMHNEQFF.

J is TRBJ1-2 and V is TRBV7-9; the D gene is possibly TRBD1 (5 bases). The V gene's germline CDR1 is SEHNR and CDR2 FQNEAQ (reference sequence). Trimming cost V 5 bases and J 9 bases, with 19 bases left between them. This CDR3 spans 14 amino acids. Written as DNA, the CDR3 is TGTGCCAGCAGCGCAGGGTTCGAGAGGTATCGCTACACCTTC. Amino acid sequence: CASSAGFERYRYTF.

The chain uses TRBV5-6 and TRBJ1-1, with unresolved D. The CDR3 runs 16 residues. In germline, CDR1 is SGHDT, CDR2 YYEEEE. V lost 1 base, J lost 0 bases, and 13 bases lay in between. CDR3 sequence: CASSLLRASMNTEAFF. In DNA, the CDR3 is TGTGCCAGCAGCTTGCTTCGTGCCTCCATGAACACTGAAGCTTTCTTT.

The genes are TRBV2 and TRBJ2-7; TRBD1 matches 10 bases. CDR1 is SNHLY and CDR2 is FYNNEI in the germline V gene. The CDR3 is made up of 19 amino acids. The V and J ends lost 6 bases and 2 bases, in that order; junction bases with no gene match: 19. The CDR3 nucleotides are TGTGCCAGCAGCCAAACCCCGGGACAGGGGTTAGGATTGCCCTACGAGCAGTACTTC. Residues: CASSQTPGQGLGLPYEQYF.

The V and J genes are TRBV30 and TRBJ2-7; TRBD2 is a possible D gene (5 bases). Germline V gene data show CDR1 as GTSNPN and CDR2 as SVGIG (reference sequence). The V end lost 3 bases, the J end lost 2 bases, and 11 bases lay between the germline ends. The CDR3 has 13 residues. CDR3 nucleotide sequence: TGTGCCTGGAGCCATCTAGCAACCTACGAGCAGTACTTC. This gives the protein CAWSHLATYEQYF.

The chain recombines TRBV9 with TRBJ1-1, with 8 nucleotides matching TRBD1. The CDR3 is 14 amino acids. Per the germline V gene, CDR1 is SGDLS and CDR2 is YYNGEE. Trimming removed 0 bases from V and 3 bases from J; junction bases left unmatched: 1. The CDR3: CASSVAGGDTEAFF. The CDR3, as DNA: TGTGCCAGCAGCGTAGCAGGGGGCGACACTGAAGCTTTCTTT.

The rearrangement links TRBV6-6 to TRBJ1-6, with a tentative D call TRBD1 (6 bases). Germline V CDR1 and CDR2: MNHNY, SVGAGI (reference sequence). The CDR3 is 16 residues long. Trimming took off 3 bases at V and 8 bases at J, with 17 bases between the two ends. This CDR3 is CASSYAGAPSYSPLHF. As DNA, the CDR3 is TGTGCCAGCAGTTATGCGGGGGCGCCGAGTTATTCACCCCTCCACTTT.

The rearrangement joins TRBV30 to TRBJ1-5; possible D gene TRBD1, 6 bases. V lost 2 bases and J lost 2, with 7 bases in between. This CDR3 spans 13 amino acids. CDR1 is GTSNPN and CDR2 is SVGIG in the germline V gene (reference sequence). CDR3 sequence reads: CAWSNRGNQPQHF. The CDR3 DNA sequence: TGTGCCTGGAGTAACAGGGGCAATCAGCCCCAGCATTTT.

CDR3 DNA: TGTGCCAGTAGTATACTAGCGGGAGGGTTTGAAGAGCAGTACTTC. Its protein product is CASSILAGGFEEQYF. The rearrangement joins TRBV19 to TRBJ2-7; 12 nucleotides agree with TRBD2. The CDR3 sequence is 15 residues long. CDR1 and CDR2 (germline): LNHDA, SQIVND (reference sequence). Germline trimming cut 2 bases from V and 7 bases from J; bases unmatched to any gene: 6.

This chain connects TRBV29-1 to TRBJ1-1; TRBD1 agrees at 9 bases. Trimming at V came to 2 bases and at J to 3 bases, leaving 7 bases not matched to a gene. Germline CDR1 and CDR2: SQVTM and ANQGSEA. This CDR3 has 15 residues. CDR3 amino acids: CSVESTGTGYTEAFF. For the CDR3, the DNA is TGCAGCGTTGAAAGTACCGGGACAGGGTACACTGAAGCTTTCTTT.

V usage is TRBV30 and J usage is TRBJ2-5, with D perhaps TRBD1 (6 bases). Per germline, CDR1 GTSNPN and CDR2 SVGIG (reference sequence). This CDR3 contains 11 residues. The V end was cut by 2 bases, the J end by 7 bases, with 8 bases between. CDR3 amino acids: CAWSQGGTQYF. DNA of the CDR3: TGTGCCTGGAGTCAAGGGGGGACCCAGTACTTC. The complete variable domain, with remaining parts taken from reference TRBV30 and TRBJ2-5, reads SQTIHQWPATLVQPVGSPLSLECTVEGTSNPNLYWYRQAAGRGLQLLFYSVGIGQISSEVPQNLSASRPQDRQFILSSKKLLLSDSGFYLCAWSQGGTQYFGPGTRLLVL.

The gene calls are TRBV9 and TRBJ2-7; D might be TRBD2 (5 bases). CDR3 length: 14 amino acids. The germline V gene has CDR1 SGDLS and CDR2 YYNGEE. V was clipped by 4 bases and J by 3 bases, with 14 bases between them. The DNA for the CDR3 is TGTGCCAGCAGCCCCCATCCCGGGGACTACGAGCAGTACTTC. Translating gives CASSPHPGDYEQYF.

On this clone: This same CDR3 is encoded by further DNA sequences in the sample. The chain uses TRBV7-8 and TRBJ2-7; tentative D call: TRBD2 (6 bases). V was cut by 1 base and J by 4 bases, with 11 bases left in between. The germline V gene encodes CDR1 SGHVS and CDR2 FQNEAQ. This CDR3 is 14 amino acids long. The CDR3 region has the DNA TGTGCCAGCAGCTTAGGATCAGGAGGGTACGAGCAGTACTTC. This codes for CASSLGSGGYEQYF.

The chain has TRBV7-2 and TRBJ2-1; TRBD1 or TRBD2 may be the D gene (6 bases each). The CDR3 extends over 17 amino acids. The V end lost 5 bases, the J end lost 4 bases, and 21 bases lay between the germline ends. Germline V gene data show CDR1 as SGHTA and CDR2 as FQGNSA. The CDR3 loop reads CASSHATLGGIYNEQFF. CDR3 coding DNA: TGTGCCAGCAGCCACGCGACACTAGGGGGGATTTACAATGAGCAGTTCTTC.

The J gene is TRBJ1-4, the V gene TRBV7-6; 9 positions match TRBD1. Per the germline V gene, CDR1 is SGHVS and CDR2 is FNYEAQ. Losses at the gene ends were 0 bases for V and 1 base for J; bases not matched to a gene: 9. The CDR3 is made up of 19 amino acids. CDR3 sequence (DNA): TGTGCCAGCAGCTTAGCGCCTGGACAGGGGTTCGAAACTAATGAAAAACTGTTTTTT. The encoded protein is CASSLAPGQGFETNEKLFF.

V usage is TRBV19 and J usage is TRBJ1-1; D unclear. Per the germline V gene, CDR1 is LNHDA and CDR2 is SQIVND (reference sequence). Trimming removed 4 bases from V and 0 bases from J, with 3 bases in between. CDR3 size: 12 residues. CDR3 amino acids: CASSTLNTEAFF. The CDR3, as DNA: TGTGCCAGTAGTACCCTGAACACTGAAGCTTTCTTT.

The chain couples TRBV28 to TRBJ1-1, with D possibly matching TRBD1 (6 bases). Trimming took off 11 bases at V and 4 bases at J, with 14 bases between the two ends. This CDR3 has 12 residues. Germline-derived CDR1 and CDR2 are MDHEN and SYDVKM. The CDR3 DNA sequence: TGTGCCGGTCAGGGGTTCTCCACTGAAGCTTTCTTT. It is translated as CAGQGFSTEAFF.

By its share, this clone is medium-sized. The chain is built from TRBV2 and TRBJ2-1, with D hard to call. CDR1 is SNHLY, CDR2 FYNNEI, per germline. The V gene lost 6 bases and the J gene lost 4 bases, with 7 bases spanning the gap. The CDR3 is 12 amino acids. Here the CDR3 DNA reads TGTGCCAGCAGCATGCAGTACAATGAGCAGTTCTTC. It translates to CASSMQYNEQFF.